The present TCR beta chain was sequenced within a study of blood T cell repertoires in COVID-19. The CDR3 extends over 14 amino acids. Between the trimmed V and J ends, which lost 6 bases and 7 bases, there was a span of 17 bases. The germline V gene has CDR1 LNHDA and CDR2 SQIVND (reference sequence). The table lists this clone with a count of one. Sequencing used immunoSEQ multiplex PCR; TCRdb keeps in-frame clones, though not all of them. Counted here are more than 90,000 clones, 80% to 90% occurring once; the ten biggest clones make up approximately 1.3%. The source is a man aged 40-50 years with acute or convalescent COVID-19. The chain combines TRBV19 with TRBJ2-3; D may be TRBD1 (6 bases). Input material: peripheral blood. Written as DNA, the CDR3 is TGTGCCAGTAGACCACAGGGTCGTACACATACGCAGTATTTT. Its protein product is CASRPQGRTHTQYF. Together with reference TRBV19 and TRBJ2-3, the CDR3 gives the full variable domain: DGGITQSPKYLFRKEGQNVTLSCEQNLNHDAMYWYRQDPGQGLRLIYYSQIVNDFQKGDIAEGYSVSREKKESFPLTVTSAQKNPTAFYLCASRPQGRTHTQYFGPGTRLTVL.